This T cell receptor (beta chain) was retrieved from a study of T cell responses to AZD1222 COVID-19 vaccine. Looking at the study overall: Pooling of second doses given at about 4 or about 12 weeks was done.

On this clone itself: The antigen is undetermined.

General study results and limits: Only a handful of AZD1222 recipients, more than five in all, had baseline seropositivity. Nearly half of unique spike-specific TCRs reportedly avoided B.1.351 and B.1.1.7 mutated regions. No repertoire was sampled before or during the peak T cell response, only after it.

The table came from immunoSEQ multiplex PCR; TCRdb's copy has only in-frame clones and leaves some out. In the table there are about 180,000 clones, 85% to 90% of which are singletons. This specimen was peripheral blood, taken on day 0 of AZD1222 vaccination. This TCR was recovered from an adult in good health.

CDR3 loop: CASSTPLAGKDTQYF. The CDR3 DNA sequence: TGTGCCAGTAGTACCCCCCTAGCGGGAAAAGATACGCAGTATTTT. The chain carries TRBV19 and TRBJ2-3, with TRBD2 matching 9 bases. Germline V gene data show CDR1 as LNHDA and CDR2 as SQIVND (reference sequence). CDR3 length equals 15 residues. J lost 5 bases, V lost 4 bases, and 7 bases had no gene match.